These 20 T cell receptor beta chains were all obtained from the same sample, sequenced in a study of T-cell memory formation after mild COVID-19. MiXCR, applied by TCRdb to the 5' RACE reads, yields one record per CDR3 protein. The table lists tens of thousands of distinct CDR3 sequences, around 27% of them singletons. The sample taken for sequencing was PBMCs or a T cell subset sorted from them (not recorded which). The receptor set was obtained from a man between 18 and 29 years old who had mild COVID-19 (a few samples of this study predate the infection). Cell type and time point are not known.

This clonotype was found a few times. CDR3 nucleotides: TGTGCCAGCAGTCCCCAGGGGTGGGATGAGCAGTTCTTC. This sequence encodes CASSPQGWDEQFF. The V and J genes are TRBV12-3 or TRBV12-4 and TRBJ2-1; the D gene is possibly TRBD1 (6 bases). The CDR3 is made up of 13 amino acids. V was shortened by 5 bases and J by 8 bases, with 13 bases between the two germline ends.

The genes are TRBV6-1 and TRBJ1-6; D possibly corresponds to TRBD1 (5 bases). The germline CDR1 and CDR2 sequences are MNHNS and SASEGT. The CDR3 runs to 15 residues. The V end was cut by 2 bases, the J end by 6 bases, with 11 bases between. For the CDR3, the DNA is TGTGCCAGCAGTGAATATGGGACGGCTAATTCACCCCTCCACTTT. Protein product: CASSEYGTANSPLHF.

The chain's CDR3 is CASSPDREDTQYF. The CDR3 DNA sequence: TGTGCCAGCAGCCCGGACAGAGAAGATACGCAGTATTTT. The V and J genes are TRBV3-1 and TRBJ2-3; perhaps TRBD1 as D (6 bases). The CDR3 sequence is 13 residues long. Trimming cost V 4 bases and J 5 bases, with 10 bases left between them. In germline, CDR1 is LGHDT, CDR2 YNNKEL (reference sequence).

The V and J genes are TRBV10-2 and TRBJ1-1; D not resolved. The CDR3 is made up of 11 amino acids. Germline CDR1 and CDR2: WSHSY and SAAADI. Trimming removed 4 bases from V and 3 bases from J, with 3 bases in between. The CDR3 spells CASSGYTEAFF. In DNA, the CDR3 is TGCGCCAGCAGTGGGTACACTGAAGCTTTCTTT.

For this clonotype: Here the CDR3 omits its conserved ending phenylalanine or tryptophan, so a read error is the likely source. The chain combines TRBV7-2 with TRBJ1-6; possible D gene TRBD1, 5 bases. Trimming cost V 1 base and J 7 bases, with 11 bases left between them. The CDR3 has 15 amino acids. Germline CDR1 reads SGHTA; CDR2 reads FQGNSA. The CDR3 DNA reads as TGTGCCAGCAGCTTAGGAGGGGTGAGGAATTCACCCCTCCACTGT. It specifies CASSLGGVRNSPLHC.

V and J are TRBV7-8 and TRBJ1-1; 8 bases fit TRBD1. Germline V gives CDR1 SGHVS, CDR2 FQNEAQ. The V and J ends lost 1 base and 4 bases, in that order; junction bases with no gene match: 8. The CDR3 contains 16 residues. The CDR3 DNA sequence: TGTGCCAGCAGCTTAGAGGGGACAGGAACCAGCACTGAAGCTTTCTTT. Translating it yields CASSLEGTGTSTEAFF. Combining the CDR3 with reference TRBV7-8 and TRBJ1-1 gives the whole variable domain GAGVSQSPRYKVAKRGQDVALRCDPISGHVSLFWYQQALGQGPEFLTYFQNEAQLDKSGLPSDRFFAERPEGSVSTLKIQRTQQEDSAVYLCASSLEGTGTSTEAFFGQGTRLTVV.

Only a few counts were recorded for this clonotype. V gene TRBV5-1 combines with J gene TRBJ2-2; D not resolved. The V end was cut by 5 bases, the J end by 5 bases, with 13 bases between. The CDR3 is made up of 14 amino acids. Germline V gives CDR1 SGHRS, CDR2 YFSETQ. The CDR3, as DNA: TGCGCCAGCAGAATATCCCTGGGAACCGGGGAGCTGTTTTTT. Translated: CASRISLGTGELFF.

The CDR3 coding sequence is TGCGCCAGCAGCCAAGATCAAGGACTAGCGGGGGAAGAGACCCAGTACTTC. Amino acids: CASSQDQGLAGEETQYF. The V gene is TRBV4-3, the J gene TRBJ2-5; 13 nucleotides align to TRBD2. V trimming: 0 bases; J trimming: 3 bases; junction bases outside the gene matches: 4. Germline CDR1 LGHNA, CDR2 YSLEER. CDR3 size: 17 residues.

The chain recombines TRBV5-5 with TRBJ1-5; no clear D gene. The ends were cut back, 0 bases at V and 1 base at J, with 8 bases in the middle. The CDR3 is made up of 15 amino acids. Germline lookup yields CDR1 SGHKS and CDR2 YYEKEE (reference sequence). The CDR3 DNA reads TGTGCCAGCAGCTTGGCCTGGCAGAGCAATCAGCCCCAGCATTTT. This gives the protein CASSLAWQSNQPQHF.

This CDR3 reads CASSSSGGLSYEQYF. The CDR3, as DNA: TGTGCCAGCAGCTCATCAGGGGGTTTGTCCTACGAGCAGTACTTC. J is TRBJ2-7 and V is TRBV7-6, with TRBD1 matching 7 bases. This CDR3 spans 15 amino acids. V lost 4 bases and J lost 1; bases outside the gene matches: 7. The germline gives CDR1 SGHVS, CDR2 FNYEAQ.

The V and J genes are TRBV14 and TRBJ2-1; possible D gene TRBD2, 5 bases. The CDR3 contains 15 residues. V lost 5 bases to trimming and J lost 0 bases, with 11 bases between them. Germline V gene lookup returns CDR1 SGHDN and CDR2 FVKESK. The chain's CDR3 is CASSALGSSYNEQFF. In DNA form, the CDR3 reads TGTGCCAGCAGCGCACTAGGGAGCTCCTACAATGAGCAGTTCTTC.

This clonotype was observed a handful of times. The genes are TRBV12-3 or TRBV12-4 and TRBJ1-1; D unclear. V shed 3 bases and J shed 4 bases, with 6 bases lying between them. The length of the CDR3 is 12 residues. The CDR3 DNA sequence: TGTGCCAGCAGTTTTGCAGGCACTGAAGCTTTCTTT. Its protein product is CASSFAGTEAFF.

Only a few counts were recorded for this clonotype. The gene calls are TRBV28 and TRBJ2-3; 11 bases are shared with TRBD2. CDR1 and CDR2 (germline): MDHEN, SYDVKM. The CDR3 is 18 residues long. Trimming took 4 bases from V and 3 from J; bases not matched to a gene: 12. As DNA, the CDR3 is TGTGCCAGCAGTTCCTACTCCGCGGGACTAGCGGTAACAGATACGCAGTATTTT. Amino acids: CASSSYSAGLAVTDTQYF.

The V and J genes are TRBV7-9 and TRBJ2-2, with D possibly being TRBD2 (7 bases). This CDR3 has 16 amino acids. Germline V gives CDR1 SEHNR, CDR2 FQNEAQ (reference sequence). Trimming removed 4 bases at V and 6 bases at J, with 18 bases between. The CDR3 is CASSSRGGGRAGELFF. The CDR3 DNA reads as TGTGCCAGCAGCTCTCGTGGCGGGGGCCGGGCCGGGGAGCTGTTTTTT.

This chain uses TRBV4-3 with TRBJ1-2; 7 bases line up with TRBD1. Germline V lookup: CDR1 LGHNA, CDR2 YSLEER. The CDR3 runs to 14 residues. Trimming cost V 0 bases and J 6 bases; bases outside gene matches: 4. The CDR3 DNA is TGCGCCAGCAGCCAAGAGACAGGGTCGCATGGCTACACCTTC. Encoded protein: CASSQETGSHGYTF.

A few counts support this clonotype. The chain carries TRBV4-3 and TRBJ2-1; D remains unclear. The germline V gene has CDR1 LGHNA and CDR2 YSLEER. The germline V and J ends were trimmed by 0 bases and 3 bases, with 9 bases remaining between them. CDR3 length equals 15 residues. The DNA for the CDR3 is TGCGCCAGCAGCCAAGATTTCCTAGGCTACAATGAGCAGTTCTTC. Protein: CASSQDFLGYNEQFF.

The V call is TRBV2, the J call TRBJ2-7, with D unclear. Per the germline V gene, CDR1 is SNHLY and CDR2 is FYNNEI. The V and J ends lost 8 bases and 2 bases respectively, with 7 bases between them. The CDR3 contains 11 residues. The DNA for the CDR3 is TGTGCCAGCCAACAGACCTACGAGCAGTACGTC. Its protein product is CASQQTYEQYV.

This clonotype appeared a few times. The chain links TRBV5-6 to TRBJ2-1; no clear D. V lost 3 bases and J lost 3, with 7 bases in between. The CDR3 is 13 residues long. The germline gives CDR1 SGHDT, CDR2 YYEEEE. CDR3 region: CASSSDVYNEQFF. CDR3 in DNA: TGTGCCAGCAGCTCGGACGTCTACAATGAGCAGTTCTTC.

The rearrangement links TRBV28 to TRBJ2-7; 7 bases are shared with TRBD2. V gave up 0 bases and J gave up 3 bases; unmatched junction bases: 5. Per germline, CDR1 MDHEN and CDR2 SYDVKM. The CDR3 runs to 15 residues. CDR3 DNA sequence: TGTGCCAGCAGTTTATGCCGGCGGGGGTGCTACGAGCAGTACGTC. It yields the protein CASSLCRRGCYEQYV.

CDR3 sequence reads: CSARAVTEVTIYF. CDR3 in DNA: TGCAGTGCTAGGGCTGTCACTGAGGTCACCATATATTTT. The rearrangement joins TRBV20-1 to TRBJ1-3; unclear D gene. Trimming left V 3 bases short and J 9 bases short, with 15 bases between. This CDR3 has 13 amino acids. In germline, CDR1 is DFQATT, CDR2 SNEGSKA (reference sequence).